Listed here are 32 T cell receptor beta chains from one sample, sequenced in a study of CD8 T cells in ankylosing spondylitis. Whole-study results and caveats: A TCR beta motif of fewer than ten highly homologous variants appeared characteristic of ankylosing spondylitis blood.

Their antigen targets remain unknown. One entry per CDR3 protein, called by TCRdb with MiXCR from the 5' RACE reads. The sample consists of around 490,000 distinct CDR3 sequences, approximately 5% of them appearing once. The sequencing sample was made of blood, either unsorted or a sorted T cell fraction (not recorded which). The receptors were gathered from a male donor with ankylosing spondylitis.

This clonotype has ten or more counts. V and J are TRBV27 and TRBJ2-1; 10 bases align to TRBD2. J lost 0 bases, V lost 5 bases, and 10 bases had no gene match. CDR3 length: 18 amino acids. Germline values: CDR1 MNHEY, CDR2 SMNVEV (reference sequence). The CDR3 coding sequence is TGTGCCAGCAGTCCGAGCGGGAGGGTATCAAGCTCCTACAATGAGCAGTTCTTC. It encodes CASSPSGRVSSSYNEQFF.

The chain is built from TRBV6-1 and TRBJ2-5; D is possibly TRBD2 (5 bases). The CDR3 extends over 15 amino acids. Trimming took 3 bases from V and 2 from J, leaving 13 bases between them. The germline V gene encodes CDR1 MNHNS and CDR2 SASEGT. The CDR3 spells CASSDPSSSQETQYF. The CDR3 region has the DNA TGTGCCAGCAGTGACCCTTCTAGCAGTCAAGAGACCCAGTACTTC.

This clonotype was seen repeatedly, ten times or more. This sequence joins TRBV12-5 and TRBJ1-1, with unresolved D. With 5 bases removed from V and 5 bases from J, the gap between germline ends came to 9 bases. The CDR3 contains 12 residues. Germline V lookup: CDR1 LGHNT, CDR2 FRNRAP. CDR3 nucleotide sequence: TGTGCTAGTGGTATGGACGGAACTGAAGCTTTCTTT. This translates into CASGMDGTEAFF.

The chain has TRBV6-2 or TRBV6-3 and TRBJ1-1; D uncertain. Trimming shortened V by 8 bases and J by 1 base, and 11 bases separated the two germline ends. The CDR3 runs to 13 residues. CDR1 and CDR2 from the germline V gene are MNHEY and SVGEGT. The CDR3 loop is CASQWRANTEAFF. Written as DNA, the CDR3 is TGTGCCAGCCAATGGAGGGCGAACACTGAAGCTTTCTTT.

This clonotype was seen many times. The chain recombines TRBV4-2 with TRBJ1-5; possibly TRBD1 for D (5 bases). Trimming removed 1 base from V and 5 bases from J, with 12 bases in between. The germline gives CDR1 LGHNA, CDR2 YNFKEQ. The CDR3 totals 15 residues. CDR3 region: CASSQGGRGDQPQHF. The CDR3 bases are TGTGCCAGCAGCCAAGGGGGACGTGGCGATCAGCCCCAGCATTTT.

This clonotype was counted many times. The CDR3 is CASSQGATGRETQYF. The CDR3 nucleotides read TGCGCCAGCAGCCAAGGAGCGACGGGGCGGGAGACCCAGTACTTC. The chain uses TRBV4-3 and TRBJ2-5; D is possibly TRBD1 or TRBD2 (5 bases each). Germline V gene data show CDR1 as LGHNA and CDR2 as YSLEER. The CDR3 loop spans 15 amino acids. V was pared by 1 base and J by 5 bases, with 14 bases between.

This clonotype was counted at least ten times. The CDR3 nucleotides are TGTGCCAGCAGTCCCCCCGCCGGCACTGAAGCTTTCTTT. It yields the protein CASSPPAGTEAFF. The chain couples TRBV28 to TRBJ1-1; D ambiguous. V was clipped by 5 bases and J by 4 bases, with 11 bases between them. This CDR3 contains 13 residues. The germline V gene has CDR1 MDHEN and CDR2 SYDVKM.

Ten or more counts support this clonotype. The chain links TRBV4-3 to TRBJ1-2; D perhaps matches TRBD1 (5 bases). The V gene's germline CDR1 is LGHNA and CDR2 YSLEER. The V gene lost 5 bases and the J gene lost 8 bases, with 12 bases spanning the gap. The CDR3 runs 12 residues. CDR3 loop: CASSYQGWGYTF. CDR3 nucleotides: TGCGCCAGCAGCTATCAGGGTTGGGGCTACACCTTC.

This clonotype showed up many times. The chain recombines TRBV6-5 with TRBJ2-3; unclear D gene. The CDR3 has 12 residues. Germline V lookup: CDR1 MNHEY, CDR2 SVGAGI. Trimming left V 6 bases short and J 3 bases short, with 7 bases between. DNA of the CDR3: TGTGCCAGCAGGACCCCAACAGATACGCAGTATTTT. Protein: CASRTPTDTQYF.

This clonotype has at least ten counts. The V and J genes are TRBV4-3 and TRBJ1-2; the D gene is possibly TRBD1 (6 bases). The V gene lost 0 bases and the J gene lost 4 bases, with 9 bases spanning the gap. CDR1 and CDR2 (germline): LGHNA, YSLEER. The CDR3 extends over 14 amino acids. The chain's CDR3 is CASSQDRGLYGYTF. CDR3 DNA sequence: TGCGCCAGCAGCCAAGATCGGGGGCTCTATGGCTACACCTTC.

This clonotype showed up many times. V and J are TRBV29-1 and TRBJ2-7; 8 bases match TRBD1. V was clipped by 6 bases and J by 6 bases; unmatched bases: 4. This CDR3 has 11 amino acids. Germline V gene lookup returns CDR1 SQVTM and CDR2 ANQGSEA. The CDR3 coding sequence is TGCAGCGTAGGGACAGGCCGCGAGCAGTACTTC. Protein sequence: CSVGTGREQYF.

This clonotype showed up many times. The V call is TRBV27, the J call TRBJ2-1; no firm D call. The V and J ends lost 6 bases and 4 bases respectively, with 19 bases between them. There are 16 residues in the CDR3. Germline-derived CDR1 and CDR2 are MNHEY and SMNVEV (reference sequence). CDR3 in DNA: TGTGCCAGCAGACCCTTCGTGGCAGGTGTATACAATGAGCAGTTCTTC. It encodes CASRPFVAGVYNEQFF.

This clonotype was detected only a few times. CDR3 sequence reads: CASRHPGTNTEAFF. The CDR3 DNA sequence: TGCGCCAGCAGACACCCCGGGACGAACACTGAAGCTTTCTTT. The chain combines TRBV4-1 with TRBJ1-1, with D possibly matching TRBD1 (5 bases). Trimming removed 6 bases at V and 1 base at J, with 12 bases between. Germline V gene lookup returns CDR1 MGHRA and CDR2 YSYEKL. There are 14 residues in the CDR3.

CDR3 amino acids: CASSQAREQEKLFF. Here the CDR3 DNA reads TGTGCCAGCAGCCAGGCGAGGGAACAAGAAAAACTGTTTTTT. The chain links TRBV7-2 to TRBJ1-4, with D hard to call. V dropped 5 bases and J dropped 8 bases, with 15 bases sitting between them. The CDR3 is made up of 14 amino acids. The germline V gene has CDR1 SGHTA and CDR2 FQGNSA.

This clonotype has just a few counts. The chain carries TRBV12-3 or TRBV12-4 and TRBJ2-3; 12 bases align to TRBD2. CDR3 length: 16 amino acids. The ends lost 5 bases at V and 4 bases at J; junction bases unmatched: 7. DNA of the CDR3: TGTGCCAGCAGTCGACTAGCGGGAGATAGGGCAGATACGCAGTATTTT. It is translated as CASSRLAGDRADTQYF.

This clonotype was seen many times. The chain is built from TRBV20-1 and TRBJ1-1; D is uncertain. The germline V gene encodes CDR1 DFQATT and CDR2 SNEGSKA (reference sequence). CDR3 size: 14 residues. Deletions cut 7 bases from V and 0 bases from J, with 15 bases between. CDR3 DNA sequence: TGCAGTGGCTATGACGGATCGTTGAACACTGAAGCTTTCTTT. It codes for CSGYDGSLNTEAFF.

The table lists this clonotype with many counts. CDR3: CSASTGTSGIYEQYF. The CDR3 DNA reads as TGCAGTGCTAGTACCGGGACTAGCGGGATCTACGAGCAGTACTTC. The chain carries TRBV20-1 and TRBJ2-7; 13 nucleotides agree with TRBD2. The CDR3 covers 15 residues. CDR1 is DFQATT, CDR2 SNEGSKA, per germline (reference sequence). V was pared by 3 bases and J by 3 bases, with 5 bases of the junction left unmatched.

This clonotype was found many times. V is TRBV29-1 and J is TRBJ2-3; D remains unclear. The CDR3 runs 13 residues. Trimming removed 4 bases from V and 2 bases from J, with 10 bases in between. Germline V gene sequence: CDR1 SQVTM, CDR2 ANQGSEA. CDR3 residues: CSVVRSTTDTQYF. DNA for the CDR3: TGCAGCGTTGTAAGGTCGACCACAGATACGCAGTATTTT.

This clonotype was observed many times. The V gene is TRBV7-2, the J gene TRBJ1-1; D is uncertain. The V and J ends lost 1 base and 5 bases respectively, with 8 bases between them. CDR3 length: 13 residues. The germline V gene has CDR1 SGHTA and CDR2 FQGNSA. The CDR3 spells CASSLDWATEAFF. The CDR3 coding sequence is TGTGCCAGCAGCTTAGATTGGGCAACTGAAGCTTTCTTT. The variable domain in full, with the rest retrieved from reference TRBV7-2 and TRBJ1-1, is GAGVSQSPSNKVTEKGKDVELRCDPISGHTALYWYRQSLGQGLEFLIYFQGNSAPDKSGLPSDRFSAERTGGSVSTLTIQRTQQEDSAVYLCASSLDWATEAFFGQGTRLTVV.

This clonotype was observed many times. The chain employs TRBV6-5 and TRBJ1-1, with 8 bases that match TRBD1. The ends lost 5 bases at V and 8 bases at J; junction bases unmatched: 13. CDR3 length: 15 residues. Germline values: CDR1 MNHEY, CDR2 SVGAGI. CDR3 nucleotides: TGTGCCAGCAGTCACCACGGACAGGGTATGTCAGAAGCTTTCTTT. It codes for CASSHHGQGMSEAFF.

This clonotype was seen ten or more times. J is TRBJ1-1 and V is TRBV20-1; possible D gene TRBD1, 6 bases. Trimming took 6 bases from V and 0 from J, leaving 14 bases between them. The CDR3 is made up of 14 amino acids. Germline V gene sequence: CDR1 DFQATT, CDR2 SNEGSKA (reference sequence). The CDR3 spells CSAIPGHLNTEAFF. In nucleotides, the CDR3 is TGCAGTGCCATTCCGGGACACCTGAACACTGAAGCTTTCTTT.

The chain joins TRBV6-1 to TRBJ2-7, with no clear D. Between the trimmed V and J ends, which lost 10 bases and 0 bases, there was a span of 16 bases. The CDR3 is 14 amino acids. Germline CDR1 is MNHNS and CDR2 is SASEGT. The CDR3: CATHDIPYSYEQYF. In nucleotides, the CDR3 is TGTGCCACTCACGACATCCCTTACTCCTACGAGCAGTACTTC.

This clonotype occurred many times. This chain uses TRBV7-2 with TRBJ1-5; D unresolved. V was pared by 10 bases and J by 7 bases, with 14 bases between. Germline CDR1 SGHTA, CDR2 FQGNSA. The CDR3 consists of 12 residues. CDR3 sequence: CATSDRQQPQHF. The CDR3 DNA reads TGTGCCACCTCGGACCGGCAACAGCCCCAGCATTTT.

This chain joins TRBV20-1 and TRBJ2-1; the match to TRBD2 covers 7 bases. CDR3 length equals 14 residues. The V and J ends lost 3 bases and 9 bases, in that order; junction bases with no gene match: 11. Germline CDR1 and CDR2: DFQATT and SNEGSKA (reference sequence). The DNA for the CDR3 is TGCAGTGCTAGGCTCCCCCTAGCGGCAAGTGAGCAGTTCTTC. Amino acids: CSARLPLAASEQFF.

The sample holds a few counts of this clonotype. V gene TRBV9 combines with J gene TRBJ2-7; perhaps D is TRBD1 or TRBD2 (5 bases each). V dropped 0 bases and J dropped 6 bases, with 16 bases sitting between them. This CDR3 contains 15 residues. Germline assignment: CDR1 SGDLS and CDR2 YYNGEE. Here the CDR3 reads CASSVGLIGGREQYF. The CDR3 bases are TGTGCCAGCAGCGTAGGGCTCATTGGGGGTCGCGAGCAGTACTTC. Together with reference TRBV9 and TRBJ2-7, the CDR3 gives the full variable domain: DSGVTQTPKHLITATGQRVTLRCSPRSGDLSVYWYQQSLDQGLQFLIQYYNGEERAKGNILERFSAQQFPDLHSELNLSSLELGDSALYFCASSVGLIGGREQYFGPGTRLTVT.

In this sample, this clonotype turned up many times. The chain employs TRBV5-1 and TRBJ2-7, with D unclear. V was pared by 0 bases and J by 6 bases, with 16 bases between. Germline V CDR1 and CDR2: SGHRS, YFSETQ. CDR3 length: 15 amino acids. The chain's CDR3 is CASSLVGSFLGEQYF. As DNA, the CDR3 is TGCGCCAGCAGCTTGGTAGGCTCCTTTCTTGGCGAGCAGTACTTC. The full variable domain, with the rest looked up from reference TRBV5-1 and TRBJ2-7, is KAGVTQTPRYLIKTRGQQVTLSCSPISGHRSVSWYQQTPGQGLQFLFEYFSETQRNKGNFPGRFSGRQFSNSRSEMNVSTLELGDSALYLCASSLVGSFLGEQYFGPGTRLTVT.

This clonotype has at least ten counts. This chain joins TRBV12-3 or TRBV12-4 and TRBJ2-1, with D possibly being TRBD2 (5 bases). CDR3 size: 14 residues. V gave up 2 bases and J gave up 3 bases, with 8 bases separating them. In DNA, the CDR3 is TGTGCCAGCAGTTTATCCCGGGGCTACAATGAGCAGTTCTTC. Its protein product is CASSLSRGYNEQFF.

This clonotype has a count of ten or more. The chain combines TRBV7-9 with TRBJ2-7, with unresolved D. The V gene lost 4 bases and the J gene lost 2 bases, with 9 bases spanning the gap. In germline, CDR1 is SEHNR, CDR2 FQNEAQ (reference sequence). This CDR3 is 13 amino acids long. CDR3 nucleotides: TGTGCCAGCAGCTCTCCAGTGGCCTACGAGCAGTACTTC. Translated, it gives CASSSPVAYEQYF.

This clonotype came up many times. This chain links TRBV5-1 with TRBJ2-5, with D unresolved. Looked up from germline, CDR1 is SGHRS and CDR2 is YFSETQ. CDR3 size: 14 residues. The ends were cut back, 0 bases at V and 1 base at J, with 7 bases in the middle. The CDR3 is CASSLAGPQETQYF. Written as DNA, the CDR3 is TGCGCCAGCAGCTTGGCCGGGCCCCAAGAGACCCAGTACTTC. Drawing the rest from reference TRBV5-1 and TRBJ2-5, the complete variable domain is KAGVTQTPRYLIKTRGQQVTLSCSPISGHRSVSWYQQTPGQGLQFLFEYFSETQRNKGNFPGRFSGRQFSNSRSEMNVSTLELGDSALYLCASSLAGPQETQYFGPGTRLLVL.

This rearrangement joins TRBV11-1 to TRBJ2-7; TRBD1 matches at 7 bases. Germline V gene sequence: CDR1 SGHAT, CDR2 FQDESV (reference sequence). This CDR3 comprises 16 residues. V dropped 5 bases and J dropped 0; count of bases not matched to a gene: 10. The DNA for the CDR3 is TGTGCCAGCAGCAGACCCCGGACAGGCCTCTCCTACGAGCAGTACTTC. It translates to CASSRPRTGLSYEQYF.

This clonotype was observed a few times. The CDR3 sequence is CASRSGTGYYNEQFF. The CDR3 DNA reads as TGTGCCAGCAGATCCGGGACAGGGTATTACAATGAGCAGTTCTTC. This chain joins TRBV21-1 and TRBJ2-1; no check of the table's D call, TRBD1, against the DNA was made. TRBV21-1 is deemed a pseudogene. CDR3 length: 15 amino acids.

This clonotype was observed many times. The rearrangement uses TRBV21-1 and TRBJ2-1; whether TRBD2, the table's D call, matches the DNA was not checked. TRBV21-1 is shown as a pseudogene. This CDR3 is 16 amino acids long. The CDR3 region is CASSKEAGGLYNEQFF. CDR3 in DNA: TGTGCCAGCAGCAAAGAGGCGGGGGGCCTCTACAATGAGCAGTTCTTC.